This is a list of T cell receptor beta chains from one sample in a study of blood T cell repertoires in COVID-19. The data were produced by immunoSEQ multiplex PCR, yet TCRdb's version contains in-frame clones alone and is incomplete. The sample shows 150,000 or so clones, roughly 84% of them seen only once. The sample taken for sequencing was peripheral blood. These receptors were collected from a man in his fifties with active or convalescent COVID-19. The CDR3 runs from the conserved cysteine through the conserved F or W. A D gene is named only where the DNA matches it firmly. Only part of the rows carry a size: once, few, many, or a class if the clone is expanded.

J gene,D gene,CDR3 length,V gene,clone size,CDR3 protein,CDR3 DNA
TRBJ2-3,TRBD1,13,TRBV11-3,.,CASRTGGTDTQYF,TGTGCCAGCAGGACAGGGGGGACAGATACGCAGTATTTT
TRBJ1-2,.,13,TRBV5-5,few,CASSFPGLLGYTF,TGTGCCAGCAGCTTCCCCGGACTACTTGGCTACACCTTC
TRBJ2-6,TRBD2,18,TRBV27,.,CASSLRGGDHSGANVLTF,TGTGCCAGCAGTTTGCGGGGGGGTGACCACTCTGGGGCCAACGTCCTGACTTTC
TRBJ2-2,TRBD1,15,TRBV25-1,.,CASSQDRGIPGELFF,TGTGCCAGCAGTCAGGACAGGGGGATCCCCGGGGAGCTGTTTTTT
TRBJ1-5,TRBD1,16,TRBV6-2/TRBV6-3,.,CASSAGTAYSNQPQHF,TGTGCCAGCAGTGCCGGGACAGCCTATAGCAATCAGCCCCAGCATTTT
TRBJ2-1,TRBD2,17,TRBV7-9,.,CASSLSGTSGSPHEQFF,TGTGCCAGCAGCTTATCCGGGACTAGCGGGAGCCCCCATGAGCAGTTCTTC
TRBJ1-1,.,13,TRBV30,few,CAWSGDLGTEAFF,TGTGCCTGGAGTGGAGATCTAGGCACTGAAGCTTTCTTT
TRBJ1-2,.,12,TRBV12-3/TRBV12-4,.,CASSLGQAGYTF,TGTGCCAGCAGCCTTGGGCAGGCTGGCTACACCTTC
TRBJ2-2,.,15,TRBV7-7,once,CASSLDPVNTGELFF,TGTGCTAGCAGCTTAGATCCAGTCAACACCGGGGAGCTGTTTTTT
TRBJ2-1,TRBD2,14,TRBV29-1,once,CSVEGGIGYNEQFF,TGCAGCGTTGAGGGGGGGATTGGCTACAATGAGCAGTTCTTC
TRBJ2-7,TRBD2,13,TRBV19,.,CASMAGGTYEQYF,TGTGCCAGTATGGCGGGGGGCACCTACGAGCAGTACTTC
TRBJ2-1,TRBD2,14,TRBV29-1,.,CSVVGLVGSQEQFF,TGCAGCGTAGTGGGACTAGTGGGAAGTCAGGAGCAGTTCTTC
TRBJ1-4,.,15,TRBV7-2,.,CASSPYGVFNEKLFF,TGTGCCAGCAGCCCCTACGGGGTTTTTAATGAAAAACTGTTTTTT
TRBJ2-7,.,14,TRBV28,.,CASSPGTFSYEQYF,TGTGCCAGCAGTCCCGGGACATTCTCCTACGAGCAGTACTTC
TRBJ1-2,.,14,TRBV10-3,.,CAIKSQKGDYGYTF,TGTGCCATCAAGTCTCAGAAGGGGGACTATGGCTACACCTTC
TRBJ2-3,.,14,TRBV5-4,.,CASSLARWADTQYF,TGTGCCAGCAGCTTGGCGCGGTGGGCAGATACGCAGTATTTT
TRBJ1-2,TRBD1,11,TRBV20-1,few,CSARQGYGYTF,TGCAGTGCTCGACAGGGCTATGGCTACACCTTC
TRBJ2-7,TRBD2,13,TRBV20-1,.,CSASSGIAYEQYF,TGCAGTGCTAGTAGCGGGATCGCCTACGAGCAGTACTTC
TRBJ2-1,.,16,TRBV5-6,once,CASSFGLTGGVDEQFF,TGTGCCAGCAGCTTCGGACTCACGGGCGGGGTCGATGAGCAGTTCTTC
TRBJ1-2,TRBD1,14,TRBV19,.,CASSILEGANGYTF,TGTGCCAGTAGTATCCTCGAGGGGGCTAATGGCTACACCTTC
TRBJ2-1,.,16,TRBV7-2,.,CASSLSGALRYNEQFF,TGTGCCAGCAGCTTATCTGGTGCGTTGAGGTACAATGAGCAGTTCTTC
TRBJ2-4,.,13,TRBV18,.,CASSLRQEGIQYF,TGTGCCAGCTCACTACGACAAGAAGGCATTCAGTACTTC
TRBJ2-7,.,15,TRBV7-2,.,CASSKRPGQTYEQYF,TGTGCCAGCAGCAAAAGGCCAGGACAGACCTACGAGCAGTACTTC
TRBJ2-5,.,14,TRBV12-5,.,CASGLVRSRETQYF,TGTGCTAGTGGTTTGGTACGTAGTCGAGAGACCCAGTACTTC
TRBJ1-4,.,13,TRBV7-3,.,CARRGKIEEKLFF,TGTGCCCGCCGAGGTAAGATTGAGGAAAAACTGTTTTTT
TRBJ2-7,.,12,TRBV10-3,.,CAISDSSYEQYF,TGTGCCATCAGTGACAGCTCCTACGAGCAGTACTTC
TRBJ2-5,.,13,TRBV21-1,.,CASSRREQETQYF,TGTGCCAGCAGTCGACGGGAACAAGAGACCCAGTACTTC
TRBJ1-2,.,13,TRBV6-5,few,CASSRAQNYGYTF,TGTGCCAGCAGCCGCGCACAGAACTATGGCTACACCTTC
TRBJ2-5,TRBD1,14,TRBV5-4,few,CASSSQGVRETQYF,TGTGCCAGCAGCTCGCAGGGGGTCAGAGAGACCCAGTACTTC
TRBJ1-3,TRBD1,15,TRBV11-2,.,CASSWGDRVVNTIYF,TGTGCCAGCAGCTGGGGGGACAGGGTTGTAAACACCATATATTTT
TRBJ1-4,.,14,TRBV5-1,.,CASSPKGGREKLFF,TGCGCCAGCAGCCCAAAGGGGGGGCGGGAAAAACTGTTTTTT
TRBJ2-5,.,15,TRBV11-3,.,CASSLEGPGRETQYF,TGTGCCAGCAGCTTAGAGGGGCCGGGGAGGGAGACCCAGTACTTC
TRBJ2-1,TRBD1,16,TRBV5-4,.,CASSLAATGGYNEQFF,TGTGCCAGCAGCTTGGCCGCCACAGGGGGGTACAATGAGCAGTTCTTC
TRBJ1-4,TRBD1,17,TRBV7-9,.,CASSLALTGATNEKLFF,TGTGCCAGCAGCTTAGCATTGACAGGGGCTACTAATGAAAAACTGTTTTTT
TRBJ2-7,.,14,TRBV9,.,CASSVALAGYEQYF,TGTGCCAGCAGCGTAGCACTAGCTGGGTACGAGCAGTACTTC
TRBJ1-2,.,13,TRBV29-1,.,CSVDRVANYGYTF,TGCAGCGTTGACCGGGTCGCTAACTATGGCTACACCTTC
TRBJ1-1,.,14,TRBV3-1/TRBV3-2,.,CASRRTGSQAEAFF,TGTGCCAGCAGACGAACAGGGTCCCAAGCTGAAGCTTTCTTT
TRBJ2-3,.,14,TRBV6-5,few,CASSSGVSADTQYF,TGTGCCAGCAGTTCGGGTGTATCGGCAGATACGCAGTATTTT
TRBJ2-7,.,14,TRBV5-8,.,CASSLRRGPYEQYF,TGTGCCAGCAGCCTTCGGAGGGGCCCCTACGAGCAGTACTTC
TRBJ1-1,.,12,TRBV29-1,.,CSVVGANTEAFF,TGCAGCGTTGTAGGGGCGAACACTGAAGCTTTCTTT
TRBJ2-1,.,11,TRBV13,.,CASSFRLDQFF,TGTGCCAGCAGCTTTCGACTAGACCAGTTCTTC
TRBJ2-1,TRBD2,16,TRBV10-3,.,CAISEASGGSYNEQFF,TGTGCCATCAGTGAGGCTAGCGGAGGCTCCTACAATGAGCAGTTCTTC